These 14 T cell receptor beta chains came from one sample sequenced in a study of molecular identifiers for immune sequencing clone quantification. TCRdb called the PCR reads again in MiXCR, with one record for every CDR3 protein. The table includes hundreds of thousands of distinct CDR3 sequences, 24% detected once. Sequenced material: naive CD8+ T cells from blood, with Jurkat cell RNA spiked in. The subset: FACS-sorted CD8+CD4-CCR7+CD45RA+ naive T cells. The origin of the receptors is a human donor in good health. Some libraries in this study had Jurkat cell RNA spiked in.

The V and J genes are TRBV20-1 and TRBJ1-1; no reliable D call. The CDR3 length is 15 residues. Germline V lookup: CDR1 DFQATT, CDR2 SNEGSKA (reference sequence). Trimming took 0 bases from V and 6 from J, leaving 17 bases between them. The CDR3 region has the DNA TGCAGTGCTAGAGATCTGGTCGGTAATGGGGCTGAAGCTTTCTTT. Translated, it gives CSARDLVGNGAEAFF.

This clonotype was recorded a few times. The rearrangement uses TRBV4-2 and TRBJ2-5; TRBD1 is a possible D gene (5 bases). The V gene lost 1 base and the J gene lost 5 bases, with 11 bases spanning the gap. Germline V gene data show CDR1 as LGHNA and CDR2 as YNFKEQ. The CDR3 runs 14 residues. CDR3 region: CASSQGQLGETQYF. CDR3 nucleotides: TGTGCCAGCAGCCAAGGACAGTTGGGCGAGACCCAGTACTTC.

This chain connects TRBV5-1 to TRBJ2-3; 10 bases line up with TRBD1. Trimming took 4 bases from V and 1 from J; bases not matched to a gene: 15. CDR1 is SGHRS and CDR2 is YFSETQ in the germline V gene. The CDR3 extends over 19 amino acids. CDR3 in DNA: TGCGCCAGCAGCGCCCCGGGACAGGGGTTGTTACTCGGCACAGATACGCAGTATTTT. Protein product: CASSAPGQGLLLGTDTQYF.

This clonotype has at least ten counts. The CDR3 loop reads CASSYRTGEYEQYF. CDR3 DNA: TGCGCCAGCAGCTACCGGACAGGGGAGTACGAGCAGTACTTC. The chain has TRBV4-1 and TRBJ2-7; the match to TRBD1 covers 9 bases. The V gene end was trimmed by 5 bases and the J gene end by 4 bases; junction bases not matched to a gene: 6. Looked up from germline, CDR1 is MGHRA and CDR2 is YSYEKL. The CDR3 has 14 amino acids.

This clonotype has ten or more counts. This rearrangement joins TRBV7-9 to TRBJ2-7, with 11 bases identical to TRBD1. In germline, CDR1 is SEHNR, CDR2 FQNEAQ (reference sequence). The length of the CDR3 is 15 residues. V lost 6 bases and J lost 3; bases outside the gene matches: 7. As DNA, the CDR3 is TGTGCCAGCAGTTCCACGGGACAGGGGGACTACGAGCAGTACTTC. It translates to CASSSTGQGDYEQYF.

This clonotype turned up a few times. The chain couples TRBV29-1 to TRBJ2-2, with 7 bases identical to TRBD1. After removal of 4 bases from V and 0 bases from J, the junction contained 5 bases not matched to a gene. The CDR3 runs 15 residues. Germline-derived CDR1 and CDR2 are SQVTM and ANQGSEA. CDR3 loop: CSVVSGQTNTGELFF. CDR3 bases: TGCAGCGTTGTATCGGGACAGACGAACACCGGGGAGCTGTTTTTT.

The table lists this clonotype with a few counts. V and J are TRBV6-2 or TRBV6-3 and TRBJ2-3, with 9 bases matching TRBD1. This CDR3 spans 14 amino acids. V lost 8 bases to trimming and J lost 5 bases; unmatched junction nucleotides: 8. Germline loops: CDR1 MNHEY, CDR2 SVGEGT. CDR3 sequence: CASETGGEGDTQYF. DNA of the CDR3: TGTGCCAGCGAAACAGGGGGCGAAGGAGATACGCAGTATTTT.

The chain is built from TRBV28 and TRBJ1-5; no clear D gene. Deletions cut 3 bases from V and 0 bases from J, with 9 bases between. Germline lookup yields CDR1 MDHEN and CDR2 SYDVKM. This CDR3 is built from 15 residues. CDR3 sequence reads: CASSFVISSNQPQHF. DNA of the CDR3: TGTGCCAGCAGTTTTGTTATCAGTAGCAATCAGCCCCAGCATTTT.

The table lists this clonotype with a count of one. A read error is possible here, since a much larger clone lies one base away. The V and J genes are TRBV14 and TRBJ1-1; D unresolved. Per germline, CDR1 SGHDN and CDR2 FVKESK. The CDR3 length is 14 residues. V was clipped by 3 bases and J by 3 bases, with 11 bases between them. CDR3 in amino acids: CASSHQDWDTEAFF. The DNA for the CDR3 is TGTGCCAGCAGCCATCAGGACTGGGACACTGAAGCTTTCTTT.

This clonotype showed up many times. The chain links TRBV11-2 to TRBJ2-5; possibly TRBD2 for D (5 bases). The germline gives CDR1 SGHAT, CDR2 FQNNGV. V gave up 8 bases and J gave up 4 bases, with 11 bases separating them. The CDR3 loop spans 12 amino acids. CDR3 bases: TGTGCCAGCGGAATAGCGTCAGAGACCCAGTACTTC. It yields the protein CASGIASETQYF.

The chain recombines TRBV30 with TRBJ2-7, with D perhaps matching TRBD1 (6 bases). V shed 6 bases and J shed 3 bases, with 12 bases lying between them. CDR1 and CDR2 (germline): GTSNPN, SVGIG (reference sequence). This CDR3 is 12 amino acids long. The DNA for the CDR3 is TGTGCCTGCTCGGGACAACGCTACGAGCAGTACTTC. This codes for CACSGQRYEQYF.

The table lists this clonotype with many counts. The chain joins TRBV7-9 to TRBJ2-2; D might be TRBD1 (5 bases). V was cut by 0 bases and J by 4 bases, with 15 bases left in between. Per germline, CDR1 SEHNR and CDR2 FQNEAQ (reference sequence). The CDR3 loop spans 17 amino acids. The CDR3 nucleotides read TGTGCCAGCAGCTTAGCGTTGGGGCCGAAGAGCACCGGGGAGCTGTTTTTT. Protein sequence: CASSLALGPKSTGELFF.

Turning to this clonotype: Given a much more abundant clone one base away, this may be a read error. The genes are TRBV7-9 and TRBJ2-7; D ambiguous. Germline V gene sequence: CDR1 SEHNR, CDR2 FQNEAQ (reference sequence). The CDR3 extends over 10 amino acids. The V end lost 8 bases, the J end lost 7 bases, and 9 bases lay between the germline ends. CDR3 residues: CASGGVEQYF. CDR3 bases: TGTGCCAGCGGTGGGGTTGAGCAGTACTTC.

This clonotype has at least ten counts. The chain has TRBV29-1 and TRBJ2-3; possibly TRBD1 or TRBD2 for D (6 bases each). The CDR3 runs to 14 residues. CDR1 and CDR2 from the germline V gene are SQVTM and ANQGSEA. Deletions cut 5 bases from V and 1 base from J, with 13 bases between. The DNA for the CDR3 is TGCAGCGTTCTTGGGGGGCTTCGCACAGATACGCAGTATTTT. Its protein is CSVLGGLRTDTQYF.